These T cell receptor beta chains were read from a single sample in a study of T cell responses to AZD1222 COVID-19 vaccine. Measured with immunoSEQ multiplex PCR; TCRdb has only the in-frame clones, and not every one. This sample carries 150,000 to 200,000 clones, around 90% of them seen once, and the ten largest clones take approximately 1.8%. The sequencing here drew on peripheral blood, taken 28 days after the second AZD1222 dose. These receptors all stem from an adult who received the AZD1222 COVID-19 vaccine. Each CDR3 is given with its conserved first and last residue. The D gene is left open where the match is weak. Clone size is not always given. Where it is, it says once, few, many or a class for expanded clones.

TRBD1,TRBJ1-3,TRBV6-6,NA,CASSSWDRGNTIYF,TGTGCCAGCAGTTCCTGGGACAGGGGAAACACCATATATTTT
NA,TRBJ2-7,TRBV6-1,NA,CASSERWGSPSYEQYF,TGTGCCAGCAGTGAACGCTGGGGGTCTCCCTCCTACGAGCAGTACTTC
TRBD2,TRBJ2-5,TRBV18,once,CASSPEAGGETQYF,TGTGCCAGCTCACCTGAGGCGGGAGGAGAGACCCAGTACTTC
NA,TRBJ2-5,TRBV2,NA,CASRWNSQTQYF,TGTGCCAGCAGATGGAACAGTCAGACCCAGTACTTC
TRBD1,TRBJ1-4,TRBV28,NA,CASSVTGTGVLNEKLFF,TGTGCCAGCAGTGTTACCGGGACAGGGGTTTTGAATGAAAAACTGTTTTTT
TRBD2,TRBJ2-1,TRBV28,NA,CASSSWASGYNEQFF,TGTGCCAGCAGCTCATGGGCTAGCGGTTACAATGAGCAGTTCTTC
TRBD1,TRBJ1-5,TRBV5-6,NA,CASSLGQGGGQPQHF,TGTGCCAGCAGCTTGGGGCAGGGGGGCGGTCAGCCCCAGCATTTT
TRBD1,TRBJ2-5,TRBV28,few,CASSFRPGQKQIKKETQYF,TGTGCCAGCAGCTTCCGACCGGGACAGAAACAAATAAAAAAAGAGACCCAGTACTTC
NA,TRBJ2-7,TRBV27,NA,CASSFGQHYEQYF,TGTGCCAGCAGTTTTGGACAGCACTACGAGCAGTACTTC
NA,TRBJ1-2,TRBV7-2,NA,CASSPRADGPGYTF,TGTGCCAGCAGCCCGCGGGCGGATGGGCCTGGCTACACCTTC
NA,TRBJ1-5,TRBV30,NA,CAWSPGGNQPQHF,TGTGCCTGGAGTCCGGGTGGCAATCAGCCCCAGCATTTT
NA,TRBJ2-7,TRBV29-1,NA,CSVALDTYEQYF,TGCAGCGTAGCTCTTGATACCTACGAGCAGTACTTC
NA,TRBJ1-5,TRBV18,NA,CASSPLRDQPQHF,TGTGCCAGCTCACCCCTACGGGATCAGCCCCAGCATTTT
NA,TRBJ2-7,TRBV29-1,NA,CSVVSGFSYEQYF,TGCAGCGTTGTGTCAGGTTTCTCCTACGAGCAGTACTTC
NA,TRBJ2-7,TRBV6-5,NA,CASSHTTVTSYEQYF,TGTGCCAGCTCTCACACGACAGTTACATCCTACGAGCAGTACTTC
NA,TRBJ2-3,TRBV10-1,NA,CASSEAGTSTDTQYF,TGCGCCAGCAGTGAGGCCGGAACAAGCACAGATACGCAGTATTTT
NA,TRBJ1-1,TRBV11-2,once,CASSPLIGGNTEAFF,TGTGCCAGCAGCCCATTGATAGGGGGGAACACTGAAGCTTTCTTT